This entry concerns a single T cell receptor beta chain. Other nucleotide sequences from this sample produce the same CDR3. Sequenced by immunoSEQ multiplex PCR; TCRdb stores in-frame clones only, minus some. The table includes 400,000 to 600,000 clones, about 85% detected once. CDR1 is SGHRS and CDR2 is YFSETQ in the germline V gene. The trim removed 0 bases at V and 1 base at J, leaving 0 bases unmatched. The length of the CDR3 is 15 residues. This sample was taken from a study of shared clonotypes between healthy human individuals. The sequence was obtained from a woman aged 35 to 49 in good health. Some clones in this sample may be carry-over from other donors' samples. The specimen sequenced was PBMCs. The gene calls are TRBV5-1 and TRBJ2-3; 9 bases map to TRBD2. CDR3 sequence (DNA): TGCGCCAGCAGCTTGGGACTAGCGGGCACAGATACGCAGTATTTT. This encodes CASSLGLAGTDTQYF.